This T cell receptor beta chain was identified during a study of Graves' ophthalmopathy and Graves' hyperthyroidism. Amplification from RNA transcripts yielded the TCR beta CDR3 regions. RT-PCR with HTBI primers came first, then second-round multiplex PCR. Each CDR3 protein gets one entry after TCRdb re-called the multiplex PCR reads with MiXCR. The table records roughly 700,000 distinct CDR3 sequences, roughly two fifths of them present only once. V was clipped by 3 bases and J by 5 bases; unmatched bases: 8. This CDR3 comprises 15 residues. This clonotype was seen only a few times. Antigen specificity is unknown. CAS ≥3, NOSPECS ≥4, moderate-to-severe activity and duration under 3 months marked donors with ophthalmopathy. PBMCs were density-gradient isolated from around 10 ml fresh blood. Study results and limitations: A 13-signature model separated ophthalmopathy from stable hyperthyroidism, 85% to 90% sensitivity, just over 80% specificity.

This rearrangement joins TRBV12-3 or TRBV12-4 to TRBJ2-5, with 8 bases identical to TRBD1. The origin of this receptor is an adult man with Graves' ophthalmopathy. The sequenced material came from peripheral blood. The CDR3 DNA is TGTGCCAGCAGTTTCTATGGGACAGGAGGGGAGACCCAGTACTTC. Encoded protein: CASSFYGTGGETQYF.